This note documents a single T cell receptor (beta chain) sequence. Authors' methods: How many nucleated cells were present was estimated from reference gene primer amplification. Method: immunoSEQ multiplex PCR; TCRdb's copy keeps in-frame clones and lacks some. The V and J calls and clone size were taken over from that table, and D and trimming were inferred from the DNA. The table has tens of thousands of clones, approximately 80% seen once. Germline V lookup: CDR1 MDHEN, CDR2 SYDVKM. Trimming took 7 bases from V and 7 from J, leaving 16 bases between them. The CDR3 is made up of 13 amino acids. These data originate in a study of blood T cell repertoires in COVID-19. About the study: Spain, Italy and the United States supplied samples that represented acute and convalescent COVID-19. T cells, B-cell-depleted T cells, or PBMCs supplied cDNA or gDNA.

Sequencing was performed on peripheral blood. V and J are TRBV28 and TRBJ1-1; D might be TRBD1 (5 bases). This clonotype was obtained from a man aged 60-69 years with acute or convalescent COVID-19. The CDR3 protein is CASKPRGIVEAFF. The CDR3 region has the DNA TGTGCCAGCAAACCTAGGGGCATCGTTGAAGCTTTCTTT.